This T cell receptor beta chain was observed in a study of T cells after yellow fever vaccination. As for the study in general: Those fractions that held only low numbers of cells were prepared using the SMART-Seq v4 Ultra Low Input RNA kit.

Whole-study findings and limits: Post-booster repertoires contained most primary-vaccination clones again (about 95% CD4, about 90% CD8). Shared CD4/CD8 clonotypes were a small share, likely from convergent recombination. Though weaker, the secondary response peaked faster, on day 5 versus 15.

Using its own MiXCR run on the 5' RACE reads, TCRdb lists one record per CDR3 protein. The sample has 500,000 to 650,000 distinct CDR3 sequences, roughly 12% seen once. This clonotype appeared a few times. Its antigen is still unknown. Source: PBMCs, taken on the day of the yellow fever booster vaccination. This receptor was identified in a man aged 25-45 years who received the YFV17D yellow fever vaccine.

CDR3: CASSEYYARGANQETQYF. The CDR3 DNA is TGTGCCAGCAGTGAATATTATGCCCGAGGGGCGAACCAAGAGACCCAGTACTTC. The chain has TRBV25-1 and TRBJ2-5, with D perhaps given as TRBD1 or TRBD2 (5 bases each). The CDR3 contains 18 residues. Trimming removed 0 bases from V and 0 bases from J, with 17 bases in between. Germline CDR1 is MGHDK and CDR2 is SYGVNS.